This is a list of T cell receptor beta chains from one sample in a study of CD8 T cells in Susac syndrome. From the immunoSEQ multiplex PCR reads, TCRdb called clonotypes with MiXCR, one entry per CDR3 protein. The sample includes fewer than 200,000 distinct CDR3 sequences, 90% to 95% of them seen just once. What was sequenced was CD8+ T cells from PBMCs. The receptors derive from a human donor with multiple sclerosis. Both conserved end residues are part of each CDR3. Each record gives: V gene, CDR3 protein.

V: TRBV4-1; CDR3: CASSQVPGTSGYNEQFF
V: TRBV11-2; CDR3: CASSLLRGIQTDTQYF
V: TRBV25-1; CDR3: CASSESLRGTETQYF
V: TRBV7-8; CDR3: CASSLAQGSYNEQFF
V: TRBV5-1; CDR3: CASSLAGTTNTGELFF
V: TRBV27; CDR3: CASHLAGGPLYEQYF
V: TRBV28; CDR3: CASSFWAGSTDTQYF
V: TRBV10-3; CDR3: CAISQLAGDSSYEQYF
V: TRBV29-1; CDR3: CSVVGGNGELFF
V: TRBV9; CDR3: CASSVAPGSNNEQFF
V: TRBV11-2; CDR3: CASSPQRNEQFF
V: TRBV9; CDR3: CASSKQGVTDTQYF
V: TRBV5-6; CDR3: CASSLAGAASRETQYF
V: TRBV30; CDR3: CAWSVYRWPYEQYF
V: TRBV5-4; CDR3: CASSLGLAPYEQYF
V: TRBV15; CDR3: CATSRRGLADNEQFF